The rows below give T cell receptor beta chains drawn from one sample of a study of response to subunit inactivated influenza vaccine. One entry per CDR3 protein, called by TCRdb with MiXCR from the RT-PCR reads. The table lists about 700,000 distinct CDR3 sequences, around 15% of them singletons. The specimen comprised PBMCs from blood, sampled around 15 days before vaccination. The receptors derive from a man over 45 who received an inactivated influenza vaccine. The CDR3 runs from the conserved cysteine through the conserved F or W. The D gene is left open where the match is weak. Size is stated for part of the rows, as once, few or many counts, or as a class when the clone is expanded.

j_call: TRBJ2-7; v_call: TRBV5-1; d_call: .; clone_size: .; cdr3_nt: TGCGCCAGCACCGCGGATGACGAGCAGTACTTC; cdr3_aa: CASTADDEQYF
j_call: TRBJ1-1; v_call: TRBV4-3; d_call: TRBD1; clone_size: .; cdr3_nt: TGCGCCAGCAGCCAGGGGACAGGGGGCATCACTGAAGCTTTCTTT; cdr3_aa: CASSQGTGGITEAFF
j_call: TRBJ1-1; v_call: TRBV11-1; d_call: .; clone_size: few; cdr3_nt: TGTGCCAGCAGCCTCCTTCACAGTGAGGGGAACACTGAAGCTTTCTTT; cdr3_aa: CASSLLHSEGNTEAFF
j_call: TRBJ2-1; v_call: TRBV3-1; d_call: .; clone_size: .; cdr3_nt: TGTGCCAGCAGCCAAGATCTTTTTTCGGTTAATGAGCAGTTCTTC; cdr3_aa: CASSQDLFSVNEQFF
j_call: TRBJ2-2; v_call: TRBV29-1; d_call: .; clone_size: few; cdr3_nt: TGCAGCGTTGAAAAGGGGTTAGGGCCCACCGGGGAGCTGTTTTTT; cdr3_aa: CSVEKGLGPTGELFF
j_call: TRBJ2-2; v_call: TRBV28; d_call: .; clone_size: many; cdr3_nt: TGTGCCCACCAAGACAACACCGGGGAGCTGTTTTTT; cdr3_aa: CAHQDNTGELFF
j_call: TRBJ2-7; v_call: TRBV4-1; d_call: TRBD2; clone_size: few; cdr3_nt: TGCGCCAGCAGCCAAGACTTAGCGGGGGGCTCCTACGAGCAGTACTTC; cdr3_aa: CASSQDLAGGSYEQYF
j_call: TRBJ2-7; v_call: TRBV2; d_call: .; clone_size: few; cdr3_nt: TGTGCCAGCGGACAGAACGAGCAGTACTTC; cdr3_aa: CASGQNEQYF
j_call: TRBJ2-5; v_call: TRBV6-2/TRBV6-3; d_call: .; clone_size: .; cdr3_nt: TGTGCCAGCAGTTCTATGACAGGCCGAGAGACCCAGTACTTC; cdr3_aa: CASSSMTGRETQYF
j_call: TRBJ2-7; v_call: TRBV12-3/TRBV12-4; d_call: TRBD2; clone_size: .; cdr3_nt: TGTGCCAGCAGTTACGGGGGGGGCCAAGCCTACGAGCAGTACTTC; cdr3_aa: CASSYGGGQAYEQYF
j_call: TRBJ2-7; v_call: TRBV29-1; d_call: TRBD1; clone_size: .; cdr3_nt: TGCAGCGTTGTGGCCGGGACAGGGACCTACGAGCAGTACTTC; cdr3_aa: CSVVAGTGTYEQYF
j_call: TRBJ2-1; v_call: TRBV3-1; d_call: TRBD2; clone_size: few; cdr3_nt: TGTGCCAGCAGCCCTTTAGCGGGGCTGGGGGTGAATGAGCAGTTCTTC; cdr3_aa: CASSPLAGLGVNEQFF
j_call: TRBJ2-7; v_call: TRBV6-1; d_call: TRBD2; clone_size: .; cdr3_nt: TGTGCCAGCAGTCATGGACTAGCCAATGAGCAGTACTTC; cdr3_aa: CASSHGLANEQYF
j_call: TRBJ2-7; v_call: TRBV7-2; d_call: .; clone_size: once; cdr3_nt: TGTGCCAGCAGCCGGGATCCAATTTTCACCTACGAGCAGTACTTC; cdr3_aa: CASSRDPIFTYEQYF
j_call: TRBJ2-5; v_call: TRBV3-1; d_call: .; clone_size: few; cdr3_nt: TGTGCCAGCAGCCAAGGCTATACTAATGGAGTCGAGACCCAGTACTTC; cdr3_aa: CASSQGYTNGVETQYF
j_call: TRBJ2-7; v_call: TRBV10-3; d_call: TRBD2; clone_size: .; cdr3_nt: TGTGCCATCAGTTTCGGGGGGGAGGGCTACGAGCAGTACTTC; cdr3_aa: CAISFGGEGYEQYF
j_call: TRBJ2-3; v_call: TRBV5-1; d_call: TRBD2; clone_size: few; cdr3_nt: TGCGCCAGCAGCGCCGCGGGGGGGAACGTGCTAGATACGCAGTATTTT; cdr3_aa: CASSAAGGNVLDTQYF
j_call: TRBJ1-1; v_call: TRBV5-1; d_call: .; clone_size: .; cdr3_nt: TGCGCCAGCAGCTTGCGCCGGGCTACGAACACTGAAGCTTTCTTT; cdr3_aa: CASSLRRATNTEAFF
j_call: TRBJ1-5; v_call: TRBV20-1; d_call: TRBD1; clone_size: .; cdr3_nt: TGCAGTGCTTATTTACAGGGGGCGGGGTATAGCAATCAGCCCCAGCATTTT; cdr3_aa: CSAYLQGAGYSNQPQHF
j_call: TRBJ1-2; v_call: TRBV12-3/TRBV12-4; d_call: TRBD1; clone_size: few; cdr3_nt: TGTGCCAGCAGTTTAAACCAGGACAGGGGGCGGTTTGGCTACACCTTC; cdr3_aa: CASSLNQDRGRFGYTF
j_call: TRBJ2-1; v_call: TRBV6-2/TRBV6-3; d_call: .; clone_size: .; cdr3_nt: TGTGCCAGCAGGACTAGAAACTCCTACAATGAGCAGTTCTTC; cdr3_aa: CASRTRNSYNEQFF
j_call: TRBJ2-5; v_call: TRBV5-1; d_call: .; clone_size: .; cdr3_nt: TGCGCCAGCCGAAGATTCCAAGAGACCCAGTACTTC; cdr3_aa: CASRRFQETQYF
j_call: TRBJ2-2; v_call: TRBV7-9; d_call: .; clone_size: .; cdr3_nt: TGTGCCAGCAGCTTCCGTCAGGCGAACACCGGGGAGCTGTTTTTT; cdr3_aa: CASSFRQANTGELFF
j_call: TRBJ2-1; v_call: TRBV20-1; d_call: TRBD2; clone_size: few; cdr3_nt: TGCAGTGCGATAGCGGGAGGTAATGAGCAGTTCTTC; cdr3_aa: CSAIAGGNEQFF
j_call: TRBJ2-4; v_call: TRBV5-1; d_call: .; clone_size: few; cdr3_nt: TGCGCCAGCAGCGACGGGACATTAGGATACATTCAGTACTTC; cdr3_aa: CASSDGTLGYIQYF
j_call: TRBJ1-1; v_call: TRBV20-1; d_call: .; clone_size: few; cdr3_nt: TGCAGTGCTAGAGAGGGTGCGGATAACACTGAAGCTTTCTTT; cdr3_aa: CSAREGADNTEAFF
j_call: TRBJ2-7; v_call: TRBV28; d_call: TRBD2; clone_size: few; cdr3_nt: TGTGCCAGCGCGACTAGCGGCGAGCAGTACTTC; cdr3_aa: CASATSGEQYF
j_call: TRBJ2-3; v_call: TRBV6-4; d_call: TRBD1; clone_size: .; cdr3_nt: TGTGCCAGCAGTGAACGGCCTAGACAGGGGAACACAGATACGCAGTATTTT; cdr3_aa: CASSERPRQGNTDTQYF
j_call: TRBJ2-1; v_call: TRBV7-2; d_call: .; clone_size: few; cdr3_nt: TGTGCCAGCAGAGGAAAGCAGGGGCCTAGCTCCTACAATGAGCAGTTCTTC; cdr3_aa: CASRGKQGPSSYNEQFF
j_call: TRBJ2-1; v_call: TRBV12-3/TRBV12-4; d_call: TRBD2; clone_size: many; cdr3_nt: TGTGCCAGCAGTTCTTTCAGCGGGAGGGCCTACAATGAGCAGTTCTTC; cdr3_aa: CASSSFSGRAYNEQFF
j_call: TRBJ2-3; v_call: TRBV5-1; d_call: TRBD2; clone_size: few; cdr3_nt: TGCGCCAGCAGCGAATTAGCGGGAGTGGGCACAGATACGCAGTATTTT; cdr3_aa: CASSELAGVGTDTQYF
j_call: TRBJ1-2; v_call: TRBV2; d_call: .; clone_size: many; cdr3_nt: TGTGCCAGCAGTGAATCACCAGGACTCTATGGCTACACCTTC; cdr3_aa: CASSESPGLYGYTF
j_call: TRBJ2-1; v_call: TRBV6-2/TRBV6-3; d_call: .; clone_size: .; cdr3_nt: TGTGCCAGCAGCCCGGACTGGAATGAGCAGTTCTTC; cdr3_aa: CASSPDWNEQFF
j_call: TRBJ2-2; v_call: TRBV4-1; d_call: .; clone_size: .; cdr3_nt: TGCGCCAGCAGCTTCGGACAGAATCTTAACACCGGGGAGCTGTTTTTT; cdr3_aa: CASSFGQNLNTGELFF
j_call: TRBJ2-3; v_call: TRBV10-1; d_call: TRBD2; clone_size: few; cdr3_nt: TGCGCCAGCAGTGATATTGGCGGGGGGGCAACAGATACGCAGTATTTT; cdr3_aa: CASSDIGGGATDTQYF
j_call: TRBJ2-6; v_call: TRBV11-1; d_call: TRBD2; clone_size: .; cdr3_nt: TGTGCCAGCAGCTTAGGGCTAGCGGGAGGACTCTCTGGGGCCAACGTCCTGACTTTC; cdr3_aa: CASSLGLAGGLSGANVLTF
j_call: TRBJ2-7; v_call: TRBV18; d_call: .; clone_size: .; cdr3_nt: TGTGCCAGCTCACCGACGGGAAACGAGCAGTACTTC; cdr3_aa: CASSPTGNEQYF
j_call: TRBJ2-2; v_call: TRBV11-3; d_call: TRBD2; clone_size: few; cdr3_nt: TGTGCCAGCAGCCGCTGGACTAGCAACACCGGGGAGCTGTTTTTT; cdr3_aa: CASSRWTSNTGELFF
j_call: TRBJ1-2; v_call: TRBV7-9; d_call: .; clone_size: few; cdr3_nt: TGTGCCAGCGATTCGGCTTGGCTTAATAACTATGGCTACACCTTC; cdr3_aa: CASDSAWLNNYGYTF
j_call: TRBJ1-2; v_call: TRBV20-1; d_call: TRBD1; clone_size: few; cdr3_nt: TGCAGTGCTAGACCTCAACAGGGGGCAATCTATGGCTACACCTTC; cdr3_aa: CSARPQQGAIYGYTF
j_call: TRBJ2-1; v_call: TRBV5-6; d_call: TRBD1; clone_size: few; cdr3_nt: TGTGCCAGCAGCCCGGGACAGGGGCTATTTATTGAGCAGTTCTTC; cdr3_aa: CASSPGQGLFIEQFF